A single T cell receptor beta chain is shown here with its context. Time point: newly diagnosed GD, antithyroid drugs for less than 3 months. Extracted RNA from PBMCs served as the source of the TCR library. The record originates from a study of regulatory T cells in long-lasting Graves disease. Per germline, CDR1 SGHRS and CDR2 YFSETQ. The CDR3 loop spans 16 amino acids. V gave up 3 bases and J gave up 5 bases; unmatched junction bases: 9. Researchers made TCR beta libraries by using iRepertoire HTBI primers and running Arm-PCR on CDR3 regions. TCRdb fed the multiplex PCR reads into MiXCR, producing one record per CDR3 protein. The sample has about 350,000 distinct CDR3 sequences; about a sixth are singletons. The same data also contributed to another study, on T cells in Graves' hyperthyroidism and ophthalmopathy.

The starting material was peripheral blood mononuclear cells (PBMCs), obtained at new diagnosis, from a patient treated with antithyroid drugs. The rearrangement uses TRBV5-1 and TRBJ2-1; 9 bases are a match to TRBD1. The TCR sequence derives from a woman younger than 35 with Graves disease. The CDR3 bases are TGCGCCAGCAGCTCCGGGACAGGGATAGCCGACAATGAGCAGTTCTTC. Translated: CASSSGTGIADNEQFF.